This TCR beta chain emerged from a study of spatial heterogeneity in lung cancer (dated by TCRdb to between 2017 and 2020). Regarding the complete study: Beta-chain transcripts were consistently detected in greater numbers than alpha-chain transcripts, which likely reflects a higher abundance of beta-chain transcripts. In tumor regions, TCR transcript counts showed a strong correlation with a T cell transcriptional module score from matched bulk RNA-seq. In the raw uncorrected reads, each unique combination of TCR and UMI appeared more than ten times on average. In non-small cell lung cancer, the study quantitatively compared TCR alpha and beta repertoires across several tumor regions, matched nontumor lung, and blood. The study linked features of the TCR repertoire to counts of nonsynonymous mutations, which were determined by whole-exome sequencing of tumor tissue. At surgery, over 200 tumor regions, almost 65 matched nontumor lung samples and fewer than 60 PBMC samples were TCR-sequenced for both alpha and beta chains. What the study reported, not specific to this receptor: Estimated TCR-seq coverage of tumor T cells was only 5.5% to 7% for alpha chains and 13% for beta chains. Confirming at a functional level the hypothesis that regional TCRs recognize regional mutations was considered to require additional single-cell paired TCR alpha and beta sequencing. The count of ubiquitous expanded TCRs correlated with the count of ubiquitous nonsynonymous mutations, and the count of regional expanded TCRs correlated with the count of regional nonsynonymous mutations. The tumor nonsynonymous mutation count correlated with the number of expanded intratumoral alpha and beta TCRs.

Between the V and J ends, shortened by 0 bases and 3 bases respectively, the junction contains 13 bases. The germline V gene (reference sequence) specifies DFQATT as CDR1 and SNEGSKA as CDR2. The CDR3 starts with the cysteine, ends with the phenylalanine, and has 15 residues. Solely the CDR3 DNA is kept, with 45 bases framed from the first base. Points on this clonotype: Its antigen is currently not known. Per-base quality was not reported, and no clone a single base away is much larger than it.

Taken with the paper, the label for time point translates to: sample taken at primary tumor resection. Samples were obtained from approximately 72 patients with early-stage, untreated non-small cell lung cancer from the lung TRACERx cohort. For TCR sequencing, whole RNA was extracted from tumor and nontumor lung tissue, or from cryopreserved PBMC samples, and no cell sorting was done. Patients were selected for TCR sequencing only if sufficient RNA was available from at least two tumor regions. Tumor and adjacent nontumor lung specimens were reviewed by a lung pathologist before selection. Library preparation was by 5' RACE. Sequencing was performed on a NextSeq 500. In the TCR library protocol, a unique molecular identifier was attached to each TCR cDNA molecule so that PCR and sequencing errors could be corrected. In the source study's methods: TCR identification, UMI-based error correction and CDR3 extraction were all carried out with Decombinator tools. TCRs above a frequency of 2 per 1,000, corresponding to the top 1% of the tumor frequency distribution, were defined as expanded. Expanded tumor TCRs were classed as regional if statistically deemed absent (corrected P<0.05) from at least one tumor region, otherwise ubiquitous. Renyi diversity was computed with the R vegan package after each repertoire had been subsampled 100 times to 5,000 TCRs. CDR3 similarity networks were constructed using string-kernel similarity of amino acid triplets, with links drawn between CDR3s whose pairwise similarity was above 0.82. The raw public data were reprocessed by TCRdb itself: fastp quality trimming at Q25, MiXCR clonotype calling, in-frame beta chains only. All rows with the same CDR3 protein become a single entry with the most common DNA and genes. In this record, the V and J calls reflect TCRdb's handling and not the investigators' own analysis. The sample profile shows nearly 15,000 distinct CDR3 sequences; around 6.6% of them were found once. Of the sample, 8% to 9% is held by the ten largest clones.

The receptor was derived from a male donor with early-stage non-small cell lung cancer. The sequencing here drew on lung tumor tissue, taken at surgery. The sequence joins TRBV20-1 to TRBJ2-3; there is no confident call for the D gene. The nucleotides read TGCAGTGCTAGAGATCCAAGAGAAGGGACAGATACGCAGTATTTT. It specifies CSARDPREGTDTQYF.